These 31 T cell receptor beta chains were sequenced from one sample in a study of tumor and adjacent non-tumor tissue in lung cancer. Three rounds of nested PCR, following a modified ARM-PCR protocol, produced the TCRbeta library. One entry per CDR3 protein results from TCRdb running MiXCR on the multiplex PCR reads. The table has roughly 81,000 distinct CDR3 sequences, approximately 71% seen once. No cell sorting was done before RNA was extracted from the tissue. Sequenced: lung tumor tissue. The receptors shown here come from a woman aged 70 to 79 with non-small cell lung cancer.

This clonotype was counted at least ten times. The chain combines TRBV28 with TRBJ1-5, with D hard to call. V lost 7 bases to trimming and J lost 3 bases, with 16 bases between them. Germline-derived CDR1 and CDR2 are MDHEN and SYDVKM. This CDR3 is 15 amino acids long. Written as DNA, the CDR3 is TGTGCCAGCAAGAGGAGGTCCGGGGACAATCAGCCCCAGCATTTT. It is translated as CASKRRSGDNQPQHF.

This chain joins TRBV5-1 and TRBJ2-3; D remains ambiguous. The CDR3 runs 12 residues. V lost 5 bases, J lost 4 bases, and 8 bases lay in between. From germline, CDR1 is SGHRS and CDR2 YFSETQ. In nucleotides, the CDR3 is TGCGCCAGCAGTCAGGCTCCAGATACGCAGTATTTT. Protein: CASSQAPDTQYF.

To note about this clonotype: The final CDR3 position lacks the conserved phenylalanine or tryptophan, pointing to a likely read error. The chain combines TRBV4-2 with TRBJ2-2, with D unclear. CDR3 length: 19 residues. The germline CDR1 and CDR2 sequences are LGHNA and YNFKEQ. The CDR3 here is CVSSQDFIVGSWNTGELFL. CDR3 sequence (DNA): TGTGTCAGCAGCCAAGATTTTATAGTGGGTAGCTGGAACACAGGGGAGCTGTTTCTT.

This clonotype was detected once. An end of the junction differs from the germline gene, which may be a read error. The chain couples TRBV6-5 to TRBJ2-1, with 10 bases identical to TRBD2. The germline V gene has CDR1 MNHEY and CDR2 SVGAGI. The CDR3 loop spans 18 amino acids. The DNA of the CDR3 is TGCGCCAGCAGTTACTCGAGTACTAGCGGGGTTATTTACAATGAGGAATTTTTC. It specifies CASSYSSTSGVIYNEEFF.

Regarding this clonotype: Here the CDR3 omits its conserved ending phenylalanine or tryptophan, so a read error is the likely source. This chain connects TRBV28 to TRBJ1-5; D not resolved. The V gene's germline CDR1 is MDHEN and CDR2 SYDVKM. Trimming removed 0 bases from V and 11 bases from J, with 14 bases in between. The CDR3 is 14 residues long. The CDR3 coding sequence is TGTGCCAGCAGTTTATGGGGGTCCACAGTGTCCCAGCATTTA. Residues: CASSLWGSTVSQHL.

The table lists this clonotype with many counts. This chain links TRBV5-1 with TRBJ2-7; D is unresolved. V was shortened by 0 bases and J by 3 bases, with 1 base between the two germline ends. From germline, CDR1 is SGHRS and CDR2 YFSETQ. The CDR3 consists of 11 residues. The CDR3 DNA reads TGCGCCAGCAGCTTGGGCTACGAGCAGTACTTC. Residues: CASSLGYEQYF.

This clonotype was detected many times. The genes are TRBV11-2 and TRBJ1-1; no clear D gene. Looked up from germline, CDR1 is SGHAT and CDR2 is FQNNGV. The V gene lost 2 bases and the J gene lost 4 bases, with 14 bases spanning the gap. This CDR3 comprises 15 residues. This CDR3 is CASSLQGRTGTEAFF. CDR3 DNA sequence: TGTGCCAGCAGCTTACAAGGGAGGACGGGCACTGAAGCTTTCTTT. Variable domain in full (rest from reference TRBV11-2 and TRBJ1-1): EAGVAQSPRYKIIEKRQSVAFWCNPISGHATLYWYQQILGQGPKLLIQFQNNGVVDDSQLPKDRFSAERLKGVDSTLKIQPAKLEDSAVYLCASSLQGRTGTEAFFGQGTRLTVV.

In regard to this clonotype: It may be a read error: a sequence one base away is much more abundant. The chain uses TRBV5-1 and TRBJ2-1; 9 bases agree with TRBD2. Germline V gene sequence: CDR1 SGHRS, CDR2 YFSETQ. The CDR3 is made up of 15 amino acids. In DNA, the CDR3 is TGCGCCAACAGCGGGGTAGCGGGAGCCCCCAATGAGCAGTTCTTC. It specifies CANSGVAGAPNEQFF. Complete variable domain (other parts from reference TRBV5-1 and TRBJ2-1): KAGVTQTPRYLIKTRGQQVTLSCSPISGHRSVSWYQQTPGQGLQFLFEYFSETQRNKGNFPGRFSGRQFSNSRSEMNVSTLELGDSALYLCANSGVAGAPNEQFFGPGTRLTVL.

On this clonotype: The CDR3 ends on some other residue instead of the conserved phenylalanine or tryptophan, so this is likely a read error. The chain has TRBV4-2 and TRBJ2-2, with TRBD1 matching over 7 bases. Germline CDR1 and CDR2: LGHNA and YNFKEQ. Unmatched junction bases numbered 13, after V lost 8 bases and J lost 10 bases. The CDR3 is 14 amino acids. CDR3 loop: CASGPDRSTAELFL. The CDR3 nucleotides are TGTGCCAGCGGTCCGGACAGGAGCACAGCGGAGCTGTTTTTG.

J is TRBJ1-5 and V is TRBV11-1; TRBD1 agrees at 9 bases. Germline trimming cut 6 bases from V and 5 bases from J; bases unmatched to any gene: 8. The CDR3 sequence is 15 residues long. The germline V gene encodes CDR1 SGHAT and CDR2 FQDESV (reference sequence). The CDR3 sequence is CASRTGTGSHQPQHF. The CDR3 DNA follows: TGTGCCAGCAGGACAGGGACAGGGTCCCATCAGCCCCAGCATTTT.

CDR3 DNA: TGTGCCAGCAGCTTTCAGCGGGGGCTCACAGATACGCAGTATTTT. Translation gives CASSFQRGLTDTQYF. The rearrangement uses TRBV5-4 and TRBJ2-3, with 8 bases matching TRBD2. CDR1 SGHNT and CDR2 YYREEE come from the germline V gene (reference sequence). CDR3 size: 15 residues. The trim removed 2 bases at V and 2 bases at J, leaving 4 bases unmatched.

Comments on this clonotype: The CDR3 does not end in the conserved phenylalanine or tryptophan, so this is likely a read error. The rearrangement links TRBV6-6 to TRBJ1-2; the D is unclear. Per germline, CDR1 MNHNY and CDR2 SVGAGI (reference sequence). The CDR3 runs 15 residues. The CDR3 loop reads CTSSYPPLDGDGYTL. In DNA form, the CDR3 reads TGTACCAGCAGTTACCCACCCTTGGACGGAGATGGCTACACCCTC.

About this clonotype itself: This CDR3 fails to terminate in the conserved phenylalanine or tryptophan, so it likely reflects a read error. This chain uses TRBV28 with TRBJ2-7; 11 nucleotides agree with TRBD2. Germline loops: CDR1 MDHEN, CDR2 SYDVKM. CDR3 length: 17 residues. The CDR3 reads CVSSSGLAGSSSYEQYL. The DNA of the CDR3 is TGTGTCAGCAGCTCTGGACTAGCGGGCAGTAGTTCCTACGAGCAGTACCTC.

The genes are TRBV29-1 and TRBJ2-2, with a tentative D call TRBD2 (6 bases). This CDR3 comprises 11 residues. The V gene lost 7 bases and the J gene lost 7 bases, with 10 bases spanning the gap. The germline gives CDR1 SQVTM, CDR2 ANQGSEA. DNA for the CDR3: TGCAGCGCTGGGGAGGACGGGGAGCTGTTTTTT. Translated, it gives CSAGEDGELFF.

Notes on this clonotype: At one end the junction does not follow the germline gene, possibly because of a read error. This sequence joins TRBV11-1 and TRBJ2-5; D possibly matches TRBD1 or TRBD2 (5 bases each). This CDR3 is built from 14 residues. The germline V gene has CDR1 SGHAT and CDR2 FQDESV (reference sequence). The CDR3 reads CTSSTYGDLETQYF. For the CDR3, the DNA is TGTACCAGCAGCACTTATGGGGACCTAGAGACCCAGTACTTC.

This clonotype was counted a few times. V usage is TRBV20-1 and J usage is TRBJ2-5, with D uncertain. V was cut by 7 bases and J by 0 bases, with 6 bases left in between. CDR1 and CDR2 (germline): DFQATT, SNEGSKA (reference sequence). This CDR3 is 11 amino acids long. The CDR3: CSVQDQETQYF. As DNA, the CDR3 is TGCAGTGTCCAGGACCAAGAGACCCAGTACTTC.

To note about this clonotype: This may come from a read error, since a much larger clone is one base off. The chain combines TRBV10-3 with TRBJ2-3; TRBD2 is a possible D gene (6 bases). V was shortened by 5 bases and J by 0 bases, with 15 bases between the two germline ends. CDR1 is ENHRY, CDR2 SYGVKD, per germline. The CDR3 loop spans 16 amino acids. The CDR3 loop is CAISQGTGTSTDTQYF. The CDR3 region has the DNA TGTGCCATCAGTCAAGGGACTGGGACTAGCACAGATACGCAGTATTTT.

At least ten counts were recorded for this clonotype. This chain joins TRBV10-2 and TRBJ2-5; tentative D call: TRBD1 (6 bases). The V and J ends lost 7 bases and 2 bases respectively, with 14 bases between them. The CDR3 is made up of 14 amino acids. The germline V gene encodes CDR1 WSHSY and CDR2 SAAADI. The CDR3 loop reads CASNIAGTQETQYF. Here the CDR3 DNA reads TGCGCCAGCAACATCGCCGGGACACAAGAGACCCAGTACTTC.

Details on this clonotype: One end of the junction does not line up with germline, which may come from a read error. V is TRBV7-9 and J is TRBJ2-1; D is ambiguous. CDR1 and CDR2 (germline): SEHNR, FQNEAQ (reference sequence). The CDR3 has 13 residues. In DNA form, the CDR3 reads TGTACCAGCAGTAAGTCGGTCTACAATGAACAGTTCTTC. It encodes CTSSKSVYNEQFF.

The count of this clonotype is one. This may be a read error: a much more frequent sequence differs by one nucleotide. CDR3 bases: TGTGTCAGCGGCCCCGTACAAGAGACCCGGTACTTC. Protein: CVSGPVQETRYF. This chain links TRBV6-5 with TRBJ2-5, with D perhaps TRBD2 (5 bases). The CDR3 covers 12 residues. Germline V gene lookup returns CDR1 MNHEY and CDR2 SVGAGI.

This chain connects TRBV24-1 to TRBJ1-5; D call uncertain. CDR1 is KGHDR, CDR2 SFDVKD, per germline. The CDR3 has 17 residues. The V end was cut by 8 bases, the J end by 1 base, with 20 bases between. CDR3 sequence: CATNDSGEGGSNQPQHF. The CDR3 DNA reads TGTGCCACCAATGACTCCGGAGAGGGCGGGAGCAATCAGCCCCAGCATTTT.

To note about this clonotype: At one end the junction does not follow the germline gene, possibly because of a read error. This sequence joins TRBV6-1 and TRBJ2-7; possibly TRBD1 for D (6 bases). The CDR3 extends over 14 amino acids. Germline V gene sequence: CDR1 MNHNS, CDR2 SASEGT. The CDR3 reads CASSTGTWGLRWYF. Written as DNA, the CDR3 is TGTGCCAGCAGCACCGGGACATGGGGCTTGCGTTGGTATTTC.

About this clonotype itself: Its ends do not fully match the called genes, so a read error is possible. The chain is built from TRBV30 and TRBJ2-3; D may be TRBD1 (5 bases). This CDR3 has 14 amino acids. Germline V gene data show CDR1 as GTSNPN and CDR2 as SVGIG (reference sequence). CDR3 protein: CDWSSWQGRDTQYF. Written as DNA, the CDR3 is TGTGACTGGAGTTCGTGGCAGGGAAGAGATACTCAGTATTTT.

Remarks on this clonotype: At one end the junction does not follow the germline gene, possibly because of a read error. V is TRBV11-3 and J is TRBJ2-1, with TRBD2 matching 10 bases. The germline gives CDR1 SGHNT, CDR2 YENEEA. This CDR3 region has 14 residues. CDR3 protein: CGSLASGSYNEQFF. CDR3 sequence (DNA): TGTGGCAGCTTAGCTAGCGGGAGCTACAATGAGCAGTTCTTC.

Notes on this clonotype: A read error may be the cause here, since a much bigger clone is one base away. Written as DNA, the CDR3 is TGCAGTGCTAGAGGGACTAGCGATGAAGATACCCAGTACTTC. It is translated as CSARGTSDEDTQYF. The chain links TRBV20-1 to TRBJ2-5; 9 nucleotides agree with TRBD2. The germline CDR1 and CDR2 sequences are DFQATT and SNEGSKA (reference sequence). The CDR3 totals 14 residues.

On this clonotype itself: No conserved phenylalanine or tryptophan is present at the end of the CDR3, so a read error is the likely explanation. The chain joins TRBV5-6 to TRBJ2-7; D gene uncertain. Germline V gives CDR1 SGHDT, CDR2 YYEEEE. V lost 5 bases and J lost 1, with 7 bases in between. The CDR3 covers 12 residues. CDR3 in DNA: TGTGCCAGCAGTCTCTCTTCCTACGAGCAGTACTCC. As protein: CASSLSSYEQYS.

Points on this clonotype: A junction boundary mismatches the germline segment, possibly from a read error. The chain carries TRBV29-1 and TRBJ2-1; 7 positions match TRBD2. Germline loops: CDR1 SQVTM, CDR2 ANQGSEA. The CDR3 covers 18 residues. DNA of the CDR3: TGCAGCATTGAAGCCCCCCCCGGGCTAGCGGAGGGTGTCAATGAGCAGTTCTTC. Translation gives CSIEAPPGLAEGVNEQFF.

This clonotype was found once. Germline is not matched at one junction end, which may reflect a read error. This chain uses TRBV29-1 with TRBJ2-1; TRBD2 matches at 8 bases. Germline CDR1 is SQVTM and CDR2 is ANQGSEA. CDR3 length: 16 residues. CDR3 protein: CSVEDLEREGGSEQLF. CDR3 DNA sequence: TGCAGCGTCGAAGATCTGGAACGGGAGGGGGGGAGTGAGCAGCTCTTC.

To note about this clonotype: A read error may explain this, as a much larger clone is one base away. The rearrangement joins TRBV5-1 to TRBJ2-7; D not resolved. The CDR3 has 11 amino acids. Germline values: CDR1 SGHRS, CDR2 YFSETQ. In nucleotides, the CDR3 is TGCGCCAGCAGCTTGGGCTACGAGCAGAACTTC. It yields the protein CASSLGYEQNF.

As concerns this clonotype: The germline gene is not matched at one end of the junction; a read error may be the cause. The chain joins TRBV11-1 to TRBJ1-5, with TRBD1 identical over 10 bases. This CDR3 region has 15 residues. Germline V gene data show CDR1 as SGHAT and CDR2 as FQDESV (reference sequence). The CDR3 here is CASSTGTGAHQLQHF. CDR3 DNA sequence: TGTGCGAGCAGCACAGGGACAGGGGCCCATCAGCTCCAGCATTTT.

Points on this clonotype: The junction differs from germline at one of its ends, possibly a read error. This chain joins TRBV7-8 and TRBJ2-1; 8 bases agree with TRBD1. The CDR3 length is 17 residues. Germline CDR1 and CDR2: SGHVS and FQNEAQ. The CDR3 nucleotides read TGCGCCAGCAGCTTAGGGACAGGACGTTTAGGAATGAATGAGCAGTTCTTC. Protein sequence: CASSLGTGRLGMNEQFF. The full variable domain, in which reference TRBV7-8 and TRBJ2-1 provide the parts outside the CDR3, is GAGVSQSPRYKVAKRGQDVALRCDPISGHVSLFWYQQALGQGPEFLTYFQNEAQLDKSGLPSDRFFAERPEGSVSTLKIQRTQQEDSAVYLCASSLGTGRLGMNEQFFGPGTRLTVL.